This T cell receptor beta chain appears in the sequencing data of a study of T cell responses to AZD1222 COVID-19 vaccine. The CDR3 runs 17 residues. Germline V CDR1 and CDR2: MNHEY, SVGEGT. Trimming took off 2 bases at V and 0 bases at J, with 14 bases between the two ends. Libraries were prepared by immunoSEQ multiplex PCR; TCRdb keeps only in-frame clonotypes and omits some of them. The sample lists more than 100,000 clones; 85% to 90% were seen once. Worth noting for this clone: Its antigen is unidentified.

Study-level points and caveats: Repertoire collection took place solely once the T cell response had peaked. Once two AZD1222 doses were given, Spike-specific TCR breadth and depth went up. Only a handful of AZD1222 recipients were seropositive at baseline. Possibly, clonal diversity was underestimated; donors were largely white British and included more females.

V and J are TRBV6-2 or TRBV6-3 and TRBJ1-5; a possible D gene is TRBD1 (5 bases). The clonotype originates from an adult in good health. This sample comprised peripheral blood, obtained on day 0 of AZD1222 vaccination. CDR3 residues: CASSYRPGELSNQPQHF. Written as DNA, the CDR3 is TGTGCCAGCAGTTACCGTCCGGGGGAACTTAGCAATCAGCCCCAGCATTTT.